This T cell receptor beta chain was observed in a study of T cell responses to AZD1222 COVID-19 vaccine. Clones were sequenced by immunoSEQ multiplex PCR, and TCRdb holds only the in-frame ones, with some missing. The data show over 150,000 clones, about 93% seen once. V lost 4 bases, J lost 4 bases, and 14 bases lay in between. Germline V gives CDR1 SGHRS, CDR2 YFSETQ. This CDR3 contains 14 residues. This chain joins TRBV5-1 and TRBJ1-2; D call uncertain. The receptor was derived from an adult who received the AZD1222 COVID-19 vaccine. Sequencing was performed on peripheral blood, taken 28 days after the second AZD1222 dose. Here the CDR3 reads CASSPPGSSYGYTF. DNA of the CDR3: TGCGCCAGCAGCCCCCCCGGGAGTTCCTATGGCTACACCTTC.